This TCR beta chain was found in a study of beta chain features in type 1 diabetes. Study details: Taken together, all samples contributed nearly 110 million examined sorted cells.

This CDR3 has 13 amino acids. The V gene's germline CDR1 is SGHDN and CDR2 FVKESK. V was clipped by 3 bases and J by 7 bases, with 9 bases between them. Every bit of the isolated RNA underwent reverse transcription, so sequencing read expressed TCRB transcripts. Assay: immunoSEQ multiplex PCR; the TCRdb copy retains only in-frame clones and omits some. In the table there are 680,000 or so clones, around an eighth of which are singletons. The table lists this clone with a few counts. As yet, its antigen is unknown. Whole-study results and caveats: TCRB rearrangement may or may not be influenced by HLA type; here this remained unresolved. In patients and controls equally, PCR might favor templates that are shorter. Shortening of TCRB CDR3s, moderate but significant, appeared in all four CD4+ subsets of Type 1 diabetes patients.

The sequence came from a man aged 18-30 years with type 1 diabetes. The V gene is TRBV14, the J gene TRBJ2-2; the D is unclear. The sequencing input was naive CD4+ T cells from blood. CDR3 in DNA: TGTGCCAGCAGCCAGGGTGGTTACGGGGAGCTGTTTTTT. Its translation: CASSQGGYGELFF.